What follows are 2 T cell receptor beta chains derived from one specimen sequenced in a study of shared clonotypes between healthy human individuals. This table comes from immunoSEQ multiplex PCR, and its TCRdb copy is limited to in-frame clones, with some not included. This table has over 850,000 clones, roughly 74% appearing once. Specimen: memory CD4+ T cells from PBMCs. The subset: CD45RA-negative fraction. These receptors originate from a man between 18 and 29 years old in good health. Some clones in this sample may be carry-over from other donors' samples.

J is TRBJ2-6 and V is TRBV5-6; 8 bases line up with TRBD1. V shed 0 bases and J 0 bases; nucleotides not matched to a gene: 5. CDR3 length equals 18 residues. In germline, CDR1 is SGHDT, CDR2 YYEEEE. The CDR3 spells CASSLGTGLFSGANVLTF. The DNA of the CDR3 is TGTGCCAGCAGCTTGGGGACAGGGCTATTCTCTGGGGCCAACGTCCTGACTTTC.

On this clone: Other DNA sequences in this specimen translate into the identical CDR3. The chain links TRBV5-5 to TRBJ1-2, with a possible D match to TRBD1 (6 bases). The germline gives CDR1 SGHKS, CDR2 YYEKEE (reference sequence). CDR3 length: 13 residues. Trimming removed 1 base from V and 5 bases from J, with 9 bases in between. The CDR3 here is CASSLLGGYGYTF. The CDR3 coding sequence is TGTGCCAGCAGCTTGCTAGGGGGGTATGGCTACACCTTC.